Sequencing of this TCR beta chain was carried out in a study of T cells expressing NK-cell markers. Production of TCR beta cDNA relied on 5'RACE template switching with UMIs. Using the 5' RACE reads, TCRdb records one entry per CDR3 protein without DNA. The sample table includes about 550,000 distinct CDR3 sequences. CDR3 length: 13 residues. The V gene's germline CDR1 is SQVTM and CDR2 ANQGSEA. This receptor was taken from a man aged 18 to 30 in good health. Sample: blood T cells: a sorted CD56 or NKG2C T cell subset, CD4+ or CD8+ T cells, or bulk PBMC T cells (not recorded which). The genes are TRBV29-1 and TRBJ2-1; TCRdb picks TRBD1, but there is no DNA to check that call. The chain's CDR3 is CSLFGGVGNEQFF.